These 23 T cell receptor beta chains were sequenced from one sample in a study of T cell responses to AZD1222 COVID-19 vaccine. This table comes from immunoSEQ multiplex PCR, and its TCRdb copy is limited to in-frame clones, with some not included. The profile covers approximately 85,000 clones, with about 86% appearing a single time and roughly 6.3% taken by the ten largest. The sequenced sample was peripheral blood, obtained on day 0 of AZD1222 vaccination. These receptors were collected from an adult in good health.

The V call is TRBV18, the J call TRBJ1-1; D is uncertain. CDR1 KGHSH and CDR2 LQKENI come from the germline V gene. The CDR3 runs 15 residues. V shed 3 bases and J shed 1 base, with 12 bases lying between them. The CDR3 DNA sequence: TGTGCCAGCTCACCCCCGGGGATAGGGAACACTGAAGCTTTCTTT. It specifies CASSPPGIGNTEAFF.

The V and J genes are TRBV6-5 and TRBJ1-3, with TRBD1 matching over 7 bases. The CDR3 has 16 residues. The V gene's germline CDR1 is MNHEY and CDR2 SVGAGI. V shed 2 bases and J 4 bases; nucleotides not matched to a gene: 8. CDR3 amino acids: CASSYTSRTGGNTIYF. Written as DNA, the CDR3 is TGTGCCAGCAGTTACACCTCTCGGACAGGAGGAAACACCATATATTTT.

J is TRBJ2-5 and V is TRBV11-2; TRBD1 is a possible D gene (5 bases). Germline CDR1 and CDR2: SGHAT and FQNNGV. This CDR3 spans 14 amino acids. Trimming removed 6 bases at V and 4 bases at J, with 15 bases between. The CDR3 coding sequence is TGTGCCAGCAGTCCAGGGTGGACGGCAGAGACCCAGTACTTC. This encodes CASSPGWTAETQYF.

The chain joins TRBV5-4 to TRBJ2-3; D remains unclear. Germline V lookup: CDR1 SGHNT, CDR2 YYREEE (reference sequence). The CDR3 runs 12 residues. V gave up 0 bases and J gave up 8 bases, with 7 bases separating them. The CDR3 loop is CASSLEVGTQYF. The CDR3 DNA reads as TGTGCCAGCAGCTTGGAGGTGGGTACGCAGTATTTT.

The sample holds a few counts of this clone. This sequence joins TRBV7-3 and TRBJ1-6, with TRBD1 matching 9 bases. J gave up 6 bases and V 1 base, and 1 base lay outside the gene matches. Germline V gene data show CDR1 as SGHTA and CDR2 as FQGTGA. This CDR3 is 15 amino acids long. The CDR3 DNA reads TGTGCCAGCAGCTTAAAGGGACAGGGTAATTCACCCCTCCACTTT. Translating gives CASSLKGQGNSPLHF. Full variable domain (rest looked up from reference TRBV7-3 and TRBJ1-6): GAGVSQTPSNKVTEKGKYVELRCDPISGHTALYWYRQSLGQGPEFLIYFQGTGAADDSGLPNDRFFAVRPEGSVSTLKIQRTERGDSAVYLCASSLKGQGNSPLHFGNGTRLTVT.

This clone came up a few times. The rearrangement links TRBV2 to TRBJ2-7; D is unclear. V lost 3 bases to trimming and J lost 2 bases, with 14 bases between them. Germline V CDR1 and CDR2: SNHLY, FYNNEI. The length of the CDR3 is 15 residues. The CDR3 DNA is TGTGCCAGCAGTGATGGGATGGCAGCTGCCTACGAGCAGTACTTC. Its protein product is CASSDGMAAAYEQYF.

This clone was picked up one time. This chain connects TRBV27 to TRBJ1-5; no clear D. CDR3 size: 14 residues. Trimming pared 2 bases from V and 0 bases from J, leaving 5 bases between. Germline V CDR1 and CDR2: MNHEY, SMNVEV (reference sequence). Here the CDR3 reads CASSLRDSNQPQHF. CDR3 nucleotides: TGTGCCAGCAGTTTACGGGATAGCAATCAGCCCCAGCATTTT.

The chain employs TRBV4-1 and TRBJ2-7; 8 nucleotides line up with TRBD1. CDR3 size: 14 residues. Germline CDR1 and CDR2: MGHRA and YSYEKL. Unmatched junction bases numbered 3, after V lost 4 bases and J lost 1 base. In nucleotides, the CDR3 is TGCGCCAGCAGCCTCCGGGACAGGTCCTACGAGCAGTACTTC. Translating it yields CASSLRDRSYEQYF.

The chain is built from TRBV11-2 and TRBJ1-5, with 10 bases aligning to TRBD1. J was trimmed by 7 bases and V by 5 bases; bases with no gene match: 11. Germline V gene lookup returns CDR1 SGHAT and CDR2 FQNNGV. This CDR3 contains 16 residues. Written as DNA, the CDR3 is TGTGCCAGCAGCCTAGGGGACAGGGGCATGGGCCAGCCCCAGCATTTT. It encodes CASSLGDRGMGQPQHF.

The rearrangement uses TRBV11-3 and TRBJ1-1; D is unresolved. The CDR3 length is 17 residues. The germline gives CDR1 SGHNT, CDR2 YENEEA. Trimming removed 0 bases from V and 5 bases from J, with 19 bases in between. The CDR3 coding sequence is TGTGCCAGCAGCTTAGATAACCGGGCCGCGGGAGGAACTGAAGCTTTCTTT. This sequence encodes CASSLDNRAAGGTEAFF.

The rearrangement joins TRBV5-1 to TRBJ2-7, with D hard to call. V was shortened by 0 bases and J by 0 bases, with 10 bases between the two germline ends. The length of the CDR3 is 15 residues. The germline V gene encodes CDR1 SGHRS and CDR2 YFSETQ. The CDR3 region is CASSLAGLPSYEQYF. CDR3 coding DNA: TGCGCCAGCAGCTTGGCAGGCCTCCCCTCCTACGAGCAGTACTTC.

V usage is TRBV2 and J usage is TRBJ1-5, with D possibly matching TRBD1 (6 bases). The CDR3 contains 13 residues. The V end was cut by 7 bases, the J end by 2 bases, with 9 bases between. Germline CDR1 SNHLY, CDR2 FYNNEI. CDR3 nucleotides: TGTGCCAGCACCCGACAGGGCAATCAGCCCCAGCATTTT. This sequence encodes CASTRQGNQPQHF.

In this sample, this clone turned up a few times. The chain combines TRBV19 with TRBJ1-1; a possible D gene is TRBD1 (6 bases). Germline CDR1 and CDR2: LNHDA and SQIVND (reference sequence). CDR3 length equals 13 residues. Trimming stripped 3 bases from V and 5 bases from J, with 10 bases between. Here the CDR3 reads CASSIAGATEAFF. In DNA form, the CDR3 reads TGTGCCAGTAGTATCGCGGGGGCGACTGAAGCTTTCTTT. Combining the CDR3 with reference TRBV19 and TRBJ1-1 gives the whole variable domain DGGITQSPKYLFRKEGQNVTLSCEQNLNHDAMYWYRQDPGQGLRLIYYSQIVNDFQKGDIAEGYSVSREKKESFPLTVTSAQKNPTAFYLCASSIAGATEAFFGQGTRLTVV.

The chain joins TRBV27 to TRBJ1-5; 10 bases are a match to TRBD1. V lost 4 bases and J lost 2; bases outside the gene matches: 2. Looked up from germline, CDR1 is MNHEY and CDR2 is SMNVEV (reference sequence). CDR3 length: 15 amino acids. The CDR3, as DNA: TGTGCCAGCAGTTGGACAGGGGGAGGCAATCAGCCCCAGCATTTT. It translates to CASSWTGGGNQPQHF.

The V gene is TRBV19, the J gene TRBJ2-7, with D uncertain. Germline V gives CDR1 LNHDA, CDR2 SQIVND (reference sequence). The ends were cut back, 1 base at V and 2 bases at J, with 9 bases in the middle. This CDR3 has 14 residues. CDR3 DNA: TGTGCCAGTAGTATAGGGCCAGTGACCTACGAGCAGTACTTC. Translation gives CASSIGPVTYEQYF.

The chain carries TRBV5-1 and TRBJ2-5; weak D call: TRBD2 (6 bases). Between the trimmed V and J ends, which lost 4 bases and 5 bases, there was a span of 18 bases. Germline assignment: CDR1 SGHRS and CDR2 YFSETQ. The CDR3 totals 15 residues. Here the CDR3 DNA reads TGCGCCAGCAGCACCGGGACGCATGCGGGGGAGACCCAGTACTTC. It encodes CASSTGTHAGETQYF.

The chain couples TRBV27 to TRBJ2-7; TRBD2 matches 9 bases. The germline V gene encodes CDR1 MNHEY and CDR2 SMNVEV (reference sequence). The CDR3 contains 14 residues. V gave up 6 bases and J gave up 0 bases; unmatched junction bases: 3. The CDR3 here is CASSYSGGSYEQYF. In DNA form, the CDR3 reads TGTGCCAGCAGCTATAGCGGGGGCTCCTACGAGCAGTACTTC.

This clone appeared a few times. The chain couples TRBV6-2 or TRBV6-3 to TRBJ1-5; 9 nucleotides align to TRBD1. Germline trimming cut 6 bases from V and 7 bases from J; bases unmatched to any gene: 10. Germline values: CDR1 MNHEY, CDR2 SVGEGT. The CDR3 is made up of 15 amino acids. This chain's CDR3 is CASSADRGKFQPQHF. DNA for the CDR3: TGTGCCAGCAGCGCTGACAGGGGGAAGTTCCAGCCCCAGCATTTT.

The genes are TRBV19 and TRBJ2-6; D is unresolved. The CDR3 contains 16 residues. Trimming stripped 5 bases from V and 0 bases from J, with 11 bases between. The germline CDR1 and CDR2 sequences are LNHDA and SQIVND (reference sequence). CDR3 DNA sequence: TGTGCCAGTAGTCCCCTATCGGACTCTGGGGCCAACGTCCTGACTTTC. This sequence encodes CASSPLSDSGANVLTF.

The J gene is TRBJ2-2, the V gene TRBV9; D is unclear. The CDR3 has 15 residues. CDR1 is SGDLS and CDR2 is YYNGEE in the germline V gene. The germline V and J ends were trimmed by 2 bases and 1 base, with 9 bases remaining between them. Here the CDR3 reads CASSVVEWNTGELFF. CDR3 sequence (DNA): TGTGCCAGCAGCGTTGTCGAATGGAACACCGGGGAGCTGTTTTTT.

The rearrangement uses TRBV27 and TRBJ1-4, with D perhaps TRBD1 (5 bases). Trimming cost V 1 base and J 6 bases, with 9 bases left between them. This CDR3 region has 14 residues. Germline CDR1 MNHEY, CDR2 SMNVEV (reference sequence). CDR3 sequence reads: CASSLWGGDEKLFF. In DNA form, the CDR3 reads TGTGCCAGCAGTTTATGGGGGGGGGATGAAAAACTGTTTTTT. The full variable domain, completed using reference TRBV27 and TRBJ1-4, is EAQVTQNPRYLITVTGKKLTVTCSQNMNHEYMSWYRQDPGLGLRQIYYSMNVEVTDKGDVPEGYKVSRKEKRNFPLILESPSPNQTSLYFCASSLWGGDEKLFFGSGTQLSVL.

The rearrangement uses TRBV7-9 and TRBJ2-7; D unresolved. Germline lookup yields CDR1 SEHNR and CDR2 FQNEAQ (reference sequence). Trimming stripped 4 bases from V and 5 bases from J, with 12 bases between. The CDR3 sequence is 13 residues long. The CDR3 bases are TGTGCCAGCAGCTCCGAGCCGAGGCACGAGCAGTACTTC. It is translated as CASSSEPRHEQYF.

V is TRBV10-1 and J is TRBJ1-3; D not certain. Germline V gene lookup returns CDR1 WNHNN and CDR2 SYGVQD (reference sequence). V dropped 3 bases and J dropped 0 bases, with 12 bases sitting between them. The length of the CDR3 is 16 residues. The CDR3, as DNA: TGCGCCAGCAGTGAAGGTCGATCGAGCTCTGGAAACACCATATATTTT. It encodes CASSEGRSSSGNTIYF.